One and the same sample provided the 30 T cell receptor beta chains below, sequenced in a study of shared clonotypes between healthy human individuals. Clones were sequenced by immunoSEQ multiplex PCR, and TCRdb holds only the in-frame ones, with some missing. The sample yields about 980,000 clones, 76% seen once. Specimen: memory CD4+ T cells sorted from blood. Subset indicated: CD45RA-negative fraction. The receptors stem from a man aged 18 to 35 in good health.

This clone was recorded once. The J gene is TRBJ2-3, the V gene TRBV4-3; D is perhaps TRBD2 (5 bases). V was trimmed by 3 bases and J by 4 bases, leaving 20 bases between them. Germline V gives CDR1 LGHNA, CDR2 YSLEER. CDR3 length: 17 residues. CDR3 residues: CASSQASYSRGPDTQYF. The CDR3 region has the DNA TGCGCCAGCAGCCAGGCTTCTTATAGCCGGGGTCCAGATACGCAGTATTTT.

J is TRBJ1-2 and V is TRBV29-1; 9 nucleotides line up with TRBD1. Germline V gene data show CDR1 as SQVTM and CDR2 as ANQGSEA. The CDR3 has 13 amino acids. J lost 6 bases, V lost 2 bases, and 4 bases had no gene match. The CDR3 is CSVETGGGDGYTF. CDR3 DNA: TGCAGCGTTGAAACAGGGGGCGGGGATGGCTACACCTTC.

The chain recombines TRBV25-1 with TRBJ2-1; the match to TRBD1 covers 9 bases. CDR3 length equals 15 residues. V lost 4 bases, J lost 7 bases, and 8 bases stayed unmatched. Germline values: CDR1 MGHDK, CDR2 SYGVNS. The DNA of the CDR3 is TGTGCCAGCAGTGCAGCCGGGACAGGGAGAAATGAGCAGTTCTTC. It encodes CASSAAGTGRNEQFF.

Here the CDR3 reads CAWSVTGQGFSLGYTF. The CDR3 region has the DNA TGTGCCTGGAGTGTAACGGGACAGGGGTTCAGTTTGGGCTACACCTTC. The chain has TRBV30 and TRBJ1-2; 10 positions match TRBD1. This CDR3 is built from 16 residues. In germline, CDR1 is GTSNPN, CDR2 SVGIG (reference sequence). The V and J ends lost 0 bases and 8 bases, in that order; junction bases with no gene match: 12.

This clone was seen just once. CDR3 bases: TGTGCCAGCAGTTACGCCGGTGAAAAACTGTTTTTT. The encoded protein is CASSYAGEKLFF. The chain combines TRBV6-5 with TRBJ1-4, with D hard to call. The CDR3 covers 12 residues. In germline, CDR1 is MNHEY, CDR2 SVGAGI. V was pared by 2 bases and J by 7 bases, with 5 bases between.

Comments on this clone: Different DNA sequences within this sample yield the same CDR3. This chain links TRBV6-5 with TRBJ1-2, with D unresolved. Germline V gene lookup returns CDR1 MNHEY and CDR2 SVGAGI. V lost 2 bases, J lost 4 bases, and 5 bases lay in between. The CDR3 runs to 12 residues. CDR3 in amino acids: CASSYRSYGYTF. CDR3 in DNA: TGTGCCAGCAGTTACAGGAGCTATGGCTACACCTTC.

This clone showed up just a few times. The chain carries TRBV18 and TRBJ2-7, with a possible D match to TRBD2 (6 bases). Germline V gene lookup returns CDR1 KGHSH and CDR2 LQKENI. The CDR3 runs to 14 residues. The ends were cut back, 4 bases at V and 7 bases at J, with 17 bases in the middle. DNA for the CDR3: TGTGCCAGCTCACTTATACGGGGGTCGAGGGAGCAGTACTTC. It encodes CASSLIRGSREQYF.

This clone was counted between two and nine times. The V call is TRBV7-9, the J call TRBJ2-2; D remains unclear. Germline V CDR1 and CDR2: SEHNR, FQNEAQ (reference sequence). Deletions cut 3 bases from V and 7 bases from J, with 9 bases between. The CDR3 has 13 residues. CDR3 sequence reads: CASSFRGFGELFF. CDR3 nucleotides: TGTGCCAGCAGCTTTAGAGGATTCGGGGAGCTGTTTTTT. Full variable domain (missing parts from reference TRBV7-9 and TRBJ2-2): DTGVSQNPRHKITKRGQNVTFRCDPISEHNRLYWYRQTLGQGPEFLTYFQNEAQLEKSRLLSDRFSAERPKGSFSTLEIQRTEQGDSAMYLCASSFRGFGELFFGEGSRLTVL.

V usage is TRBV7-2 and J usage is TRBJ2-7; D is tentatively TRBD1 or TRBD2 (7 bases each). The CDR3 has 14 amino acids. Trimming removed 5 bases at V and 4 bases at J, with 15 bases between. Germline V lookup: CDR1 SGHTA, CDR2 FQGNSA. The CDR3 region has the DNA TGTGCCAGCAGCCCCCAGGGGGGGCCTTACGAGCAGTACTTC. Translated, it gives CASSPQGGPYEQYF. Full variable domain (remainder filled in from reference TRBV7-2 and TRBJ2-7): GAGVSQSPSNKVTEKGKDVELRCDPISGHTALYWYRQSLGQGLEFLIYFQGNSAPDKSGLPSDRFSAERTGGSVSTLTIQRTQQEDSAVYLCASSPQGGPYEQYFGPGTRLTVT.

The CDR3 DNA follows: TGTGCCAGCAGCGTAGGTTCGACCGGGGGGAGAAACACCATATATTTT. This sequence encodes CASSVGSTGGRNTIYF. The rearrangement uses TRBV9 and TRBJ1-3, with a tentative D call TRBD1 (5 bases). The CDR3 consists of 16 residues. The V end lost 0 bases, the J end lost 5 bases, and 15 bases lay between the germline ends. Germline V lookup: CDR1 SGDLS, CDR2 YYNGEE.

V gene TRBV19 combines with J gene TRBJ1-5; D uncertain. Trimming took off 5 bases at V and 4 bases at J, with 15 bases between the two ends. The CDR3 has 15 amino acids. The germline CDR1 and CDR2 sequences are LNHDA and SQIVND (reference sequence). In nucleotides, the CDR3 is TGTGCCAGTAGTTCGACTGGGATTGGAAATCAGCCCCAGCATTTT. Translated, it gives CASSSTGIGNQPQHF.

The V and J genes are TRBV4-3 and TRBJ2-7; a weak D match, TRBD1 (5 bases). CDR1 and CDR2 from the germline V gene are LGHNA and YSLEER. This CDR3 has 14 residues. V was clipped by 0 bases and J by 5 bases, with 11 bases between them. CDR3 coding DNA: TGCGCCAGCAGCCAAGATGACAGAATTAACGAGCAGTACTTC. Its translation is CASSQDDRINEQYF.

The V and J genes are TRBV30 and TRBJ2-3; D gene ambiguous. From germline, CDR1 is GTSNPN and CDR2 SVGIG (reference sequence). V was cut by 1 base and J by 6 bases, with 11 bases left in between. The CDR3 consists of 13 residues. CDR3 region: CAWSGARLDTQYF. DNA for the CDR3: TGTGCCTGGAGTGGGGCTCGACTGGATACGCAGTATTTT.

This CDR3 reads CASLVSGGETQYF. CDR3 bases: TGTGCCAGCTTAGTGTCAGGGGGGGAGACCCAGTACTTC. The V and J genes are TRBV6-1 and TRBJ2-5, with D tentatively TRBD1 (7 bases). Germline assignment: CDR1 MNHNS and CDR2 SASEGT. The V end lost 8 bases, the J end lost 5 bases, and 15 bases lay between the germline ends. The CDR3 is 13 amino acids.

The J gene is TRBJ2-7, the V gene TRBV6-5; 8 nucleotides line up with TRBD2. V lost 3 bases, J lost 2 bases, and 6 bases stayed unmatched. The CDR3 runs to 15 residues. Germline V gene data show CDR1 as MNHEY and CDR2 as SVGAGI. The chain's CDR3 is CASSYTAGGTYEQYF. As DNA, the CDR3 is TGTGCCAGCAGTTATACGGCGGGAGGCACCTACGAGCAGTACTTC.

This clone has a single count. The CDR3 here is CASSIRAGYGYTF. CDR3 bases: TGCGCCAGCAGCATTCGGGCAGGCTATGGCTACACCTTC. The J gene is TRBJ1-2, the V gene TRBV5-1; D gene uncertain. The germline gives CDR1 SGHRS, CDR2 YFSETQ. Trimming removed 4 bases at V and 4 bases at J, with 11 bases between. The CDR3 length is 13 residues.

The rearrangement joins TRBV5-4 to TRBJ2-5, with D uncertain. The CDR3 runs to 14 residues. V was shortened by 0 bases and J by 2 bases, with 8 bases between the two germline ends. Germline loops: CDR1 SGHNT, CDR2 YYREEE (reference sequence). The CDR3 here is CASSLDSLQETQYF. CDR3 nucleotide sequence: TGTGCCAGCAGCTTGGACAGTCTTCAAGAGACCCAGTACTTC.

This sequence joins TRBV12-5 and TRBJ1-2; TRBD1 agrees at 9 bases. V lost 5 bases to trimming and J lost 1 base; unmatched junction nucleotides: 5. Per germline, CDR1 LGHNT and CDR2 FRNRAP. This CDR3 is built from 15 residues. CDR3 region: CASGTGQGNNYGYTF. The DNA for the CDR3 is TGTGCTAGTGGTACGGGACAGGGAAATAACTATGGCTACACCTTC. Looking up the rest from reference TRBV12-5 and TRBJ1-2 gives the full variable domain: DARVTQTPRHKVTEMGQEVTMRCQPILGHNTVFWYRQTMMQGLELLAYFRNRAPLDDSGMPKDRFSAEMPDATLATLKIQPSEPRDSAVYFCASGTGQGNNYGYTFGSGTRLTVV.

This clone has a single count. The gene calls are TRBV2 and TRBJ1-2; D call uncertain. V lost 7 bases and J 3 bases, leaving 18 bases between the germline ends. The CDR3 contains 15 residues. CDR1 and CDR2 (germline): SNHLY, FYNNEI. CDR3 DNA sequence: TGTGCCAGCACCCGGGCGGGTAACCTATACTATGGCTACACCTTC. This gives the protein CASTRAGNLYYGYTF.

The chain recombines TRBV28 with TRBJ2-5, with 7 bases matching TRBD1. V dropped 7 bases and J dropped 2; count of bases not matched to a gene: 7. The germline CDR1 and CDR2 sequences are MDHEN and SYDVKM. This CDR3 contains 14 residues. CDR3 residues: CASTRTGIQETQYF. The CDR3 DNA follows: TGTGCCAGCACCAGGACAGGCATTCAAGAGACCCAGTACTTC. Using reference TRBV28 and TRBJ2-5 for the parts outside the CDR3, the full variable domain is DVKVTQSSRYLVKRTGEKVFLECVQDMDHENMFWYRQDPGLGLRLIYFSYDVKMKEKGDIPEGYSVSREKKERFSLILESASTNQTSMYLCASTRTGIQETQYFGPGTRLLVL.

This clone was recorded once. J is TRBJ1-2 and V is TRBV11-1; TRBD1 agrees at 9 bases. Looked up from germline, CDR1 is SGHAT and CDR2 is FQDESV (reference sequence). The ends lost 6 bases at V and 3 bases at J; junction bases unmatched: 5. This CDR3 region has 14 residues. Here the CDR3 reads CASSSDRGDYGYTF. CDR3 sequence (DNA): TGTGCCAGCAGTTCGGACAGGGGTGACTATGGCTACACCTTC.

The rearrangement joins TRBV5-5 to TRBJ2-3; TRBD1 agrees at 8 bases. The CDR3 covers 14 residues. Trimming at V came to 3 bases and at J to 6 bases, leaving 6 bases not matched to a gene. Germline CDR1 reads SGHKS; CDR2 reads YYEKEE (reference sequence). For the CDR3, the DNA is TGTGCCAGCAGCTGGCAGGGGGCAGAGGATACGCAGTATTTT. Its translation: CASSWQGAEDTQYF.

The rearrangement joins TRBV6-1 to TRBJ1-2; 10 nucleotides match TRBD1. With V trimmed by 0 bases and J by 5 bases, 0 bases remained unmatched. Germline V CDR1 and CDR2: MNHNS, SASEGT. This CDR3 is built from 14 residues. CDR3 DNA sequence: TGTGCCAGCAGTGAAGCGGGACAGGGGTATGGCTACACCTTC. Its translation: CASSEAGQGYGYTF.

The chain has TRBV6-1 and TRBJ2-7, with 10 nucleotides matching TRBD1. Trimming cost V 5 bases and J 2 bases; bases outside gene matches: 6. The CDR3 is 15 residues long. Germline V CDR1 and CDR2: MNHNS, SASEGT. The CDR3 sequence is CASSRPGQGTYEQYF. CDR3 bases: TGTGCCAGCAGTCGCCCGGGACAGGGGACCTACGAGCAGTACTTC.

This clone appeared a few times. V is TRBV6-1 and J is TRBJ1-5; TRBD1 is a possible D gene (5 bases). CDR3 length: 15 amino acids. V was shortened by 7 bases and J by 0 bases, with 13 bases between the two germline ends. The germline gives CDR1 MNHNS, CDR2 SASEGT. The CDR3 is CASTIQGYSNQPQHF. Here the CDR3 DNA reads TGTGCCAGCACCATTCAGGGTTATAGCAATCAGCCCCAGCATTTT.

This clone was seen repeatedly, ten times or more. The chain couples TRBV6-6 to TRBJ1-5; 7 bases map to TRBD1. V shed 2 bases, J shed 3 bases, and the junction held 7 bases outside the gene matches. Per the germline V gene, CDR1 is MNHNY and CDR2 is SVGAGI (reference sequence). CDR3 length: 16 residues. This CDR3 is CASSYQGDIHNQPQHF. In nucleotides, the CDR3 is TGTGCCAGCAGTTACCAGGGGGACATACACAATCAGCCCCAGCATTTT.

This clone was found a few times. The chain is built from TRBV5-1 and TRBJ2-7; the D is unclear. With 7 bases removed from V and 3 bases from J, the gap between germline ends came to 5 bases. CDR1 SGHRS and CDR2 YFSETQ come from the germline V gene. The CDR3 is 10 amino acids. For the CDR3, the DNA is TGCGCCAGCGCCCTCTACGAGCAGTACTTC. Translated: CASALYEQYF.

The rearrangement links TRBV2 to TRBJ2-3; the D is unclear. The CDR3 covers 11 residues. CDR1 SNHLY and CDR2 FYNNEI come from the germline V gene. The V end was cut by 4 bases, the J end by 6 bases, with 5 bases between. CDR3 sequence reads: CASSVYDTQYF. The CDR3 DNA reads TGTGCCAGCAGTGTATATGATACGCAGTATTTT.

This sequence joins TRBV6-6 and TRBJ2-7, with D perhaps TRBD2 (7 bases). CDR3 length equals 14 residues. CDR1 is MNHNY and CDR2 is SVGAGI in the germline V gene (reference sequence). V was shortened by 8 bases and J by 6 bases, with 20 bases between the two germline ends. The CDR3, as DNA: TGTGCCAGCCTTAAGGGGGAGGGGACGGGCGAGCAGTACTTC. Translation: CASLKGEGTGEQYF.

On this clone: This CDR3 is also generated by other DNA sequences in the sample. The V gene is TRBV6-1, the J gene TRBJ1-2, with 7 bases matching TRBD1. CDR1 and CDR2 from the germline V gene are MNHNS and SASEGT. The CDR3 is 14 amino acids. With V trimmed by 3 bases and J by 0 bases, 1 base remained unmatched. The CDR3 sequence is CASSEQGANYGYTF. For the CDR3, the DNA is TGTGCCAGCAGTGAGCAGGGGGCTAACTATGGCTACACCTTC.